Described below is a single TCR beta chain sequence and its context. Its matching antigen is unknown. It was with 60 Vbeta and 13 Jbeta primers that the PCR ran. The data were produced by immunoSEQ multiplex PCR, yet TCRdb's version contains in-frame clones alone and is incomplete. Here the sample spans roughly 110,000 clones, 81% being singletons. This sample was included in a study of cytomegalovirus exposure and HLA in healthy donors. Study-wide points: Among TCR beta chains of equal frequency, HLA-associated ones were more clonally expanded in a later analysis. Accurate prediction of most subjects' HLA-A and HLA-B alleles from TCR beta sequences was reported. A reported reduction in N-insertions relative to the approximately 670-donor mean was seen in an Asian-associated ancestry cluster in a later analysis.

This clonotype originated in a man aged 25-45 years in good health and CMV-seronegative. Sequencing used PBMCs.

CDR3 residues: CASSRVGLGTEQYF. The CDR3 bases are TGTGCCAGCAGCCGAGTAGGACTGGGCACGGAGCAGTACTTC. The chain couples TRBV14 to TRBJ2-7, with D tentatively TRBD2 (5 bases). Germline loops: CDR1 SGHDN, CDR2 FVKESK. The V end lost 4 bases, the J end lost 7 bases, and 17 bases lay between the germline ends. The CDR3 has 14 amino acids.